This is a list of T cell receptor beta chains from one sample in a study of OX40 agonist ivuxolimab in advanced cancers. The protocol was immunoSEQ multiplex PCR, while the TCRdb copy is restricted to in-frame clones and leaves out a portion. The table includes about 35,000 clones, approximately 88% detected once. Sequencing was performed on CD4+ or CD8+ T cells sorted from blood, taken in a trial of the OX40 agonist ivuxolimab. Every receptor here comes from an adult with an advanced solid tumor such as melanoma, head and neck, liver or kidney cancer. CDR3s include the opening cysteine and the closing phenylalanine or tryptophan. The D gene is left open where the match is weak. Some rows have no size entry. The others give once, few or many, or a class for an expanded clone.

J gene: TRBJ2-3
clone size: .
CDR3 length: 17
D gene: TRBD1
V gene: TRBV7-8
CDR3 DNA: TGTGCCAGCAGCCCGCACAGGGGCCCCGCCAGCACAGATACGCAGTATTTT
CDR3 protein: CASSPHRGPASTDTQYF

J gene: TRBJ1-5
clone size: .
CDR3 length: 14
D gene: TRBD1
V gene: TRBV6-5
CDR3 DNA: TGTGCCAGCAGTCCCGGGACAGGGGATCAGCCCCAGCATTTT
CDR3 protein: CASSPGTGDQPQHF

J gene: TRBJ1-5
clone size: once
CDR3 length: 15
D gene: .
V gene: TRBV19
CDR3 DNA: TGTGCCAGTAGCACCGGTTTGGGGCCTTCTCGGCCCCAGCATTTT
CDR3 protein: CASSTGLGPSRPQHF

J gene: TRBJ2-7
clone size: once
CDR3 length: 12
D gene: .
V gene: TRBV28
CDR3 DNA: TGTGCCAGCAGTTTAGTCCTCTACGAGCAGTACTTC
CDR3 protein: CASSLVLYEQYF

J gene: TRBJ2-2
clone size: .
CDR3 length: 17
D gene: .
V gene: TRBV11-2
CDR3 DNA: TGTGCCAGCAGCGGACCCCAGGTCTCCCCGAACACCGGGGAGCTGTTTTTT
CDR3 protein: CASSGPQVSPNTGELFF

J gene: TRBJ1-1
clone size: .
CDR3 length: 11
D gene: TRBD1
V gene: TRBV6-1
CDR3 DNA: TGTGCCAGCCACAGGGGGCCTGAAGCTTTCTTT
CDR3 protein: CASHRGPEAFF

J gene: TRBJ2-7
clone size: .
CDR3 length: 15
D gene: TRBD2
V gene: TRBV28
CDR3 DNA: TGTGCCAGCAGTCCGACTCGCGGGAGCATCTACGAGCAGTACTTC
CDR3 protein: CASSPTRGSIYEQYF

J gene: TRBJ1-2
clone size: .
CDR3 length: 14
D gene: .
V gene: TRBV13
CDR3 DNA: TGTGCCAGCAGCTCAAAGTGGGGGTTCTATGGCTACACCTTC
CDR3 protein: CASSSKWGFYGYTF

J gene: TRBJ2-1
clone size: .
CDR3 length: 13
D gene: .
V gene: TRBV7-9
CDR3 DNA: TGTGCCAGCAGCCCAAATTACACTCCGGAGCAGTTCTTC
CDR3 protein: CASSPNYTPEQFF

J gene: TRBJ2-7
clone size: .
CDR3 length: 17
D gene: TRBD2
V gene: TRBV5-8
CDR3 DNA: TGTGCCAGCAGCCGGGGACTAGCGGGAGTAATCTCCTACGAGCAGTACTTC
CDR3 protein: CASSRGLAGVISYEQYF

J gene: TRBJ2-7
clone size: once
CDR3 length: 14
D gene: .
V gene: TRBV27
CDR3 DNA: TGTGCCAGCAGTTTAGCCGGGACATCCTACGAGCAGTACTTC
CDR3 protein: CASSLAGTSYEQYF

J gene: TRBJ2-1
clone size: .
CDR3 length: 11
D gene: .
V gene: TRBV5-4
CDR3 DNA: TGTGCCAGCAGCTTGGGACTCCGGCAGTTCTTC
CDR3 protein: CASSLGLRQFF

J gene: TRBJ1-2
clone size: .
CDR3 length: 14
D gene: .
V gene: TRBV4-1
CDR3 DNA: TGCGCCAGCAGCCAAGACACTGCGACCCGAGGCTACACCTTC
CDR3 protein: CASSQDTATRGYTF

J gene: TRBJ2-1
clone size: .
CDR3 length: 15
D gene: TRBD2
V gene: TRBV5-6
CDR3 DNA: TGTGCCAGCAGCTTGGGTACGCTAGCGGGAGGACATGTGTTCTTC
CDR3 protein: CASSLGTLAGGHVFF

J gene: TRBJ2-5
clone size: .
CDR3 length: 14
D gene: TRBD2
V gene: TRBV13
CDR3 DNA: TGTGCCAGCAGCTCGGGACTAGCGCAAGAGACCCAGTACTTC
CDR3 protein: CASSSGLAQETQYF

J gene: TRBJ2-7
clone size: .
CDR3 length: 15
D gene: TRBD2
V gene: TRBV15
CDR3 DNA: TGTGCCACCAGCCCCGGAGTAGCGGGCCTATACGAGCAGTACTTC
CDR3 protein: CATSPGVAGLYEQYF

J gene: TRBJ2-1
clone size: .
CDR3 length: 13
D gene: .
V gene: TRBV7-8
CDR3 DNA: TGTGCCAGCAGCTCGGGCCAGGGGCATGAGCAGTTCTTC
CDR3 protein: CASSSGQGHEQFF

J gene: TRBJ2-7
clone size: .
CDR3 length: 14
D gene: TRBD1
V gene: TRBV6-5
CDR3 DNA: TGTGCCAGCAGAACCGGGACAGGGGTGGCCGAGCAGTACTTC
CDR3 protein: CASRTGTGVAEQYF

J gene: TRBJ1-2
clone size: medium-sized
CDR3 length: 12
D gene: .
V gene: TRBV19
CDR3 DNA: TGTGCCAATAAGACAGATAACTATGGCTACACCTTC
CDR3 protein: CANKTDNYGYTF

J gene: TRBJ2-4
clone size: .
CDR3 length: 14
D gene: .
V gene: TRBV2
CDR3 DNA: TGTGCCAGCGGACATATTGTAGCCAAAAACATTCAGTACTTC
CDR3 protein: CASGHIVAKNIQYF

J gene: TRBJ2-3
clone size: .
CDR3 length: 14
D gene: .
V gene: TRBV2
CDR3 DNA: TGTGCCAGCAGTGAAACCCTAGCCACAGATACGCAGTATTTT
CDR3 protein: CASSETLATDTQYF

J gene: TRBJ2-1
clone size: .
CDR3 length: 19
D gene: TRBD1
V gene: TRBV15
CDR3 DNA: TGTGCCACCAGCAGTACAGGGGGCGGAGTGCCCAACTCCTACAATGAGCAGTTCTTC
CDR3 protein: CATSSTGGGVPNSYNEQFF

J gene: TRBJ2-7
clone size: .
CDR3 length: 12
D gene: .
V gene: TRBV29-1
CDR3 DNA: TGCAGCGTTGTAGGATGGTCCGGCGAGCAGTACTTC
CDR3 protein: CSVVGWSGEQYF

J gene: TRBJ2-7
clone size: .
CDR3 length: 13
D gene: TRBD2
V gene: TRBV7-3
CDR3 DNA: TGTGCCAGCAGCTTACTTGGGGGGGACGAGCAGTACTTC
CDR3 protein: CASSLLGGDEQYF

J gene: TRBJ2-5
clone size: .
CDR3 length: 15
D gene: TRBD2
V gene: TRBV2
CDR3 DNA: TGTGCCAGCAGTGAAAGGTTCGGGGGGACAGAGACCCAGTACTTC
CDR3 protein: CASSERFGGTETQYF

J gene: TRBJ2-7
clone size: .
CDR3 length: 13
D gene: .
V gene: TRBV10-3
CDR3 DNA: TGTGCCATCGGCAGTCGGGAGAGATACGAGCAGTACTTC
CDR3 protein: CAIGSRERYEQYF

J gene: TRBJ1-6
clone size: .
CDR3 length: 13
D gene: .
V gene: TRBV19
CDR3 DNA: TGTGCCAGTAGTGCTGCGGAGGGATCACCCCTCCACTTT
CDR3 protein: CASSAAEGSPLHF

J gene: TRBJ1-5
clone size: .
CDR3 length: 14
D gene: .
V gene: TRBV28
CDR3 DNA: TGTGCCAGCAGCAAGCCGGGGGGCAATCAGCCCCAGCATTTT
CDR3 protein: CASSKPGGNQPQHF

J gene: TRBJ2-1
clone size: .
CDR3 length: 17
D gene: .
V gene: TRBV27
CDR3 DNA: TGTGCCAGCAGTTTGGAAGTCTCCCCCCTCTCCTACAATGAGCAGTTCTTC
CDR3 protein: CASSLEVSPLSYNEQFF

J gene: TRBJ1-1
clone size: .
CDR3 length: 14
D gene: TRBD1
V gene: TRBV5-6
CDR3 DNA: TGTGCCAGCAGCCTAGGGACAGGGAGTACTGAAGCTTTCTTT
CDR3 protein: CASSLGTGSTEAFF

J gene: TRBJ2-7
clone size: .
CDR3 length: 11
D gene: .
V gene: TRBV7-9
CDR3 DNA: TGTGCCAGCAGCTCCCTATACGAGCAGTACTTC
CDR3 protein: CASSSLYEQYF

J gene: TRBJ2-5
clone size: .
CDR3 length: 15
D gene: .
V gene: TRBV28
CDR3 DNA: TGTGCCAGCAAAAGGGGAACAGGGACCGGTGAGACCCAGTACTTC
CDR3 protein: CASKRGTGTGETQYF

J gene: TRBJ2-1
clone size: .
CDR3 length: 11
D gene: .
V gene: TRBV28
CDR3 DNA: TGTGCCAGCAGTCAAGACGGAGGGCAGTTCTTC
CDR3 protein: CASSQDGGQFF

J gene: TRBJ1-4
clone size: .
CDR3 length: 15
D gene: .
V gene: TRBV9
CDR3 DNA: TGTGCCAGCAGCCCCCTCACCGGGCGGGCCGAAAAACTGTTTTTT
CDR3 protein: CASSPLTGRAEKLFF

J gene: TRBJ2-2
clone size: .
CDR3 length: 16
D gene: .
V gene: TRBV5-1
CDR3 DNA: TGCGCCAGCAATGAGCCAGGACGGCCGAACACCGGGGAGCTGTTTTTT
CDR3 protein: CASNEPGRPNTGELFF